Shown below are 14 T cell receptor beta chains from a single sample sequenced in a study of blood T cell repertoires in COVID-19. Assay: immunoSEQ multiplex PCR; the TCRdb copy retains only in-frame clones and omits some. In the table there are a few hundred thousand clones, about 87% of which are singletons. Specimen: PBMCs or T cells enriched from blood (not recorded which). All receptors come from a middle-aged man in a cohort exposed to, infected with or recovered from COVID-19 (not recorded which).

The chain recombines TRBV27 with TRBJ2-1; 7 nucleotides match TRBD2. CDR3 size: 15 residues. CDR1 and CDR2 from the germline V gene are MNHEY and SMNVEV (reference sequence). V was pared by 3 bases and J by 2 bases, with 4 bases of the junction left unmatched. CDR3 residues: CASSFLGRTYNEQFF. The CDR3 DNA sequence: TGTGCCAGCAGTTTTCTCGGGAGGACCTACAATGAGCAGTTCTTC.

The V and J genes are TRBV20-1 and TRBJ2-7; 11 positions agree with TRBD2. This CDR3 comprises 15 residues. V trimming: 3 bases; J trimming: 4 bases; junction bases outside the gene matches: 8. The germline V gene encodes CDR1 DFQATT and CDR2 SNEGSKA (reference sequence). CDR3 region: CSASHSGRAGYEQYF. The CDR3 coding sequence is TGCAGTGCTAGTCATAGCGGGAGGGCGGGTTACGAGCAGTACTTC.

Many counts were recorded for this clone. The same CDR3 also results from other DNA sequences found in this sample. This chain links TRBV28 with TRBJ1-5; D is possibly TRBD1 (6 bases). Germline V gene lookup returns CDR1 MDHEN and CDR2 SYDVKM. V was pared by 3 bases and J by 5 bases, with 11 bases between. CDR3 length equals 14 residues. CDR3 DNA: TGTGCCAGCAGTTTCTCACAGGGCCATCAGCCCCAGCATTTT. Its translation: CASSFSQGHQPQHF.

The gene calls are TRBV18 and TRBJ2-1; tentatively, D is TRBD1 (5 bases). The germline V gene has CDR1 KGHSH and CDR2 LQKENI. CDR3 length: 15 amino acids. V lost 3 bases, J lost 3 bases, and 12 bases lay in between. Here the CDR3 DNA reads TGTGCCAGCTCACCTACCAGACAGCACTACAATGAGCAGTTCTTC. This encodes CASSPTRQHYNEQFF.

The rearrangement uses TRBV29-1 and TRBJ2-7, with 7 bases matching TRBD1. After removal of 6 bases from V and 4 bases from J, the junction contained 3 bases not matched to a gene. The CDR3 covers 11 residues. Germline values: CDR1 SQVTM, CDR2 ANQGSEA. The CDR3 nucleotides are TGCAGCGTGGAACAGGGGTACGAGCAGTACTTC. It yields the protein CSVEQGYEQYF.

The chain recombines TRBV6-5 with TRBJ2-5; 7 nucleotides line up with TRBD1. The CDR3 is 14 amino acids. Germline values: CDR1 MNHEY, CDR2 SVGAGI. After removal of 6 bases from V and 4 bases from J, the junction contained 8 bases not matched to a gene. CDR3 protein: CASRRQGPPETQYF. DNA for the CDR3: TGTGCCAGCAGAAGACAGGGTCCCCCAGAGACCCAGTACTTC.

CDR3 nucleotides: TGTGCCAGCAGTTTATCCAGGGGGCGGACTAGCGAGCAGTACTTC. Protein sequence: CASSLSRGRTSEQYF. The V gene is TRBV28, the J gene TRBJ2-7, with D possibly being TRBD1 (8 bases). The CDR3 length is 15 residues. V was cut by 1 base and J by 6 bases, with 16 bases left in between. Germline V gene lookup returns CDR1 MDHEN and CDR2 SYDVKM.

The chain links TRBV10-1 to TRBJ2-5; 13 bases agree with TRBD2. The CDR3 has 17 amino acids. From germline, CDR1 is WNHNN and CDR2 SYGVQD (reference sequence). J was trimmed by 4 bases and V by 2 bases; bases with no gene match: 7. CDR3 sequence (DNA): TGCGCCAGCAGTGAGCCAGCCGGGACTAGCGGGGTAGAGACCCAGTACTTC. It specifies CASSEPAGTSGVETQYF.

Notes on this clone: The same CDR3 arises from other DNA sequences in this sample as well. The CDR3 protein is CASSVEGAGELFF. The CDR3, as DNA: TGTGCCAGCAGCGTTGAGGGGGCCGGGGAGCTGTTTTTT. The gene calls are TRBV9 and TRBJ2-2; D possibly corresponds to TRBD1 (6 bases). Trimming left V 2 bases short and J 6 bases short, with 8 bases between. The CDR3 runs 13 residues. Germline values: CDR1 SGDLS, CDR2 YYNGEE.

In its sample, this clone was seen once. This rearrangement joins TRBV7-2 to TRBJ1-3; possible D gene TRBD1, 6 bases. CDR3 length equals 16 residues. V lost 5 bases, J lost 0 bases, and 14 bases lay in between. The germline V gene encodes CDR1 SGHTA and CDR2 FQGNSA. The CDR3 here is CASSPRTVNSGNTIYF. In nucleotides, the CDR3 is TGTGCCAGCAGCCCTAGGACAGTTAACTCTGGAAACACCATATATTTT. The full variable domain, its missing parts supplied by reference TRBV7-2 and TRBJ1-3, is GAGVSQSPSNKVTEKGKDVELRCDPISGHTALYWYRQSLGQGLEFLIYFQGNSAPDKSGLPSDRFSAERTGGSVSTLTIQRTQQEDSAVYLCASSPRTVNSGNTIYFGEGSWLTVV.

In this sample, this clone turned up once. The gene calls are TRBV4-1 and TRBJ2-7; a weak D match, TRBD1 (6 bases). Germline assignment: CDR1 MGHRA and CDR2 YSYEKL. The CDR3 covers 16 residues. V was cut by 4 bases and J by 0 bases, with 16 bases left in between. DNA for the CDR3: TGCGCCAGCAGCCCAAATACAGGGCCGAGCTCCTACGAGCAGTACTTC. As protein: CASSPNTGPSSYEQYF.

This clone was seen more than once but under ten times. The chain joins TRBV5-1 to TRBJ1-2, with D possibly TRBD1 on 5 matching bases. Trimming stripped 4 bases from V and 8 bases from J, with 21 bases between. The germline gives CDR1 SGHRS, CDR2 YFSETQ. There are 15 residues in the CDR3. The CDR3, as DNA: TGCGCCAGCAGCCCTCAAGGCAAGGGGCAGGAGGGCTACACCTTC. This sequence encodes CASSPQGKGQEGYTF.

The V gene is TRBV6-5, the J gene TRBJ1-3; a possible D gene is TRBD1 (6 bases). Trimming took off 0 bases at V and 2 bases at J, with 8 bases between the two ends. Germline loops: CDR1 MNHEY, CDR2 SVGAGI. This CDR3 is built from 15 residues. Written as DNA, the CDR3 is TGTGCCAGCAGTTACTCGTGGGGGCCTGGAAACACCATATATTTT. The encoded protein is CASSYSWGPGNTIYF.

The CDR3 region has the DNA TGTGCCAGCAGCGTCCTCGGGACTAGCGGGATCGCAGATACGCAGTATTTT. As protein: CASSVLGTSGIADTQYF. The genes are TRBV9 and TRBJ2-3, with 13 bases fitting TRBD2. The CDR3 runs to 17 residues. Germline loops: CDR1 SGDLS, CDR2 YYNGEE. Trimming cost V 2 bases and J 4 bases; bases outside gene matches: 7.